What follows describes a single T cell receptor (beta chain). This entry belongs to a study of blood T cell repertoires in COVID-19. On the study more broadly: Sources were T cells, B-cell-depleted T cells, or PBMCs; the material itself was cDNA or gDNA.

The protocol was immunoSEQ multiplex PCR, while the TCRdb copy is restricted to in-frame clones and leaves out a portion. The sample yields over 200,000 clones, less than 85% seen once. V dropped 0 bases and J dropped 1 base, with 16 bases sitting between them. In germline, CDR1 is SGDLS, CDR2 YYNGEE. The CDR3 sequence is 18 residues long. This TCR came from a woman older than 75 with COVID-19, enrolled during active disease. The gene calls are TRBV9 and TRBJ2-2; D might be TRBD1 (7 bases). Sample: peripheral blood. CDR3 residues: CASSVATGAGLNTGELFF. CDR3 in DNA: TGTGCCAGCAGCGTAGCTACAGGGGCGGGATTGAACACCGGGGAGCTGTTTTTT.